This TCR beta chain was observed in a study of shared clonotypes between healthy human individuals. This CDR3 spans 15 amino acids. Germline CDR1 and CDR2: SQVTM and ANQGSEA. V gave up 4 bases and J gave up 1 base; unmatched junction bases: 8. Study outcomes and limitations: It was anticipated that sequencing depth would influence how many clonotypes donors shared.

About this clone: Its antigen is not identified.

The authors ran unsorted PBMC replicate PCRs on around 270 ng DNA, tens of thousands of T cell genomes. Unsorted PBMC DNA was sequenced on ten immunoSEQ deep assay plates. Per the original data handling: For the immunoSEQ data, sequences were junction-only without quality scores, so filtering differed. Measured with immunoSEQ multiplex PCR; TCRdb has only the in-frame clones, and not every one. From that table come the V and J calls and clone size; the DNA was used to work out D and trimming. The sample holds 450,000 to 650,000 clones, roughly 72% seen once. Sequences were obtained from PBMCs. The rearrangement joins TRBV29-1 to TRBJ1-2; 8 bases are shared with TRBD1. This TCR was recovered from a middle-aged woman in good health. Some clones in this sample may be carry-over from other donors' samples. The CDR3 is CSVGDLTGVNYGYTF. Here the CDR3 DNA reads TGCAGCGTTGGTGACTTGACAGGGGTTAACTATGGCTACACCTTC. Full variable domain (rest looked up from reference TRBV29-1 and TRBJ1-2): SAVISQKPSRDICQRGTSLTIQCQVDSQVTMMFWYRQQPGQSLTLIATANQGSEATYESGFVIDKFPISRPNLTFSTLTVSNMSPEDSSIYLCSVGDLTGVNYGYTFGSGTRLTVV.